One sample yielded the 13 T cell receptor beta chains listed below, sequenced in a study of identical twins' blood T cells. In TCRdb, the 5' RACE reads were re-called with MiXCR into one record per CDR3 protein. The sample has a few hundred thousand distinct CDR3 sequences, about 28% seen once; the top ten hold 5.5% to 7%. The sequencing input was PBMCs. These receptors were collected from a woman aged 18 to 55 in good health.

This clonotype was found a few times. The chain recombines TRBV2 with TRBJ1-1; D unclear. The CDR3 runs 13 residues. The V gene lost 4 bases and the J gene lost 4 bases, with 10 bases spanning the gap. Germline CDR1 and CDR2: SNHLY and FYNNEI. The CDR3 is CASSGGGSTEAFF. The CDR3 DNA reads TGTGCCAGCAGTGGCGGCGGAAGCACTGAAGCTTTCTTT.

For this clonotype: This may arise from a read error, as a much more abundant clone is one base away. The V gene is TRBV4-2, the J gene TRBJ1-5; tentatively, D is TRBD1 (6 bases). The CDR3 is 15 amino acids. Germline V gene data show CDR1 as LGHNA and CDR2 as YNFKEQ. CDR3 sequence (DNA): TGTACCAGCAGCCCCGAGGGCAGGGGAAATCAGCCCCAGCATTTT. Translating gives CTSSPEGRGNQPQHF.

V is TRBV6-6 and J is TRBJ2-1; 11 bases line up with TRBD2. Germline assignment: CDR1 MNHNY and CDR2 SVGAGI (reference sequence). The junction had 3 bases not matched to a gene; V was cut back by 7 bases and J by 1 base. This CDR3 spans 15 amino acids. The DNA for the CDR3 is TGTGCCAGCATACGACTAGCGGGATCCTACAATGAGCAGTTCTTC. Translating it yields CASIRLAGSYNEQFF.

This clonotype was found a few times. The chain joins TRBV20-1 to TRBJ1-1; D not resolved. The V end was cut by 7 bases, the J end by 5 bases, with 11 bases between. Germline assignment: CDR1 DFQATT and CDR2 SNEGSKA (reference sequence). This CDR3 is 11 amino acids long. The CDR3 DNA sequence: TGCAGTGGGGCCCATGGGACTGAAGCTTTCTTT. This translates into CSGAHGTEAFF.

CDR3 loop: CSYPGPSTDTQYF. The CDR3 DNA sequence: TGCTCTTATCCAGGGCCTAGCACAGATACGCAGTATTTT. J is TRBJ2-3 and V is TRBV20-1, with a possible D match to TRBD1 (5 bases). Looked up from germline, CDR1 is DFQATT and CDR2 is SNEGSKA (reference sequence). The CDR3 is made up of 13 amino acids.

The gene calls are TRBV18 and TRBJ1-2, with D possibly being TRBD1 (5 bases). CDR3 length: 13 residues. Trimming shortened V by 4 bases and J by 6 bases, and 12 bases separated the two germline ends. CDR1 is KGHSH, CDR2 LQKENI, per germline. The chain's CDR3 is CASSLIRVDGYTF. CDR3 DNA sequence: TGTGCCAGCTCACTAATCAGGGTAGATGGCTACACCTTC.

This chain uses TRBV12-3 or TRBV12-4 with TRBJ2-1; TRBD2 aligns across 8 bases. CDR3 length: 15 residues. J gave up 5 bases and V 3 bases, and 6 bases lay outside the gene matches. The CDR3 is CASSFWRGANNEQFF. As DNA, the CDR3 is TGTGCCAGCAGTTTTTGGCGGGGGGCAAACAATGAGCAGTTCTTC.

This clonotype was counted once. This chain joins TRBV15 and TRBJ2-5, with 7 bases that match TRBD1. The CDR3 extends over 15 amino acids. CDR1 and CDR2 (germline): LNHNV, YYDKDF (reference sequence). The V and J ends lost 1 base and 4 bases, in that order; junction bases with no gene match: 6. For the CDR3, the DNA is TGTGCCACCAGCAGAGTGAAGGGGGCCGGAGAGACCCAGTACTTC. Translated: CATSRVKGAGETQYF.

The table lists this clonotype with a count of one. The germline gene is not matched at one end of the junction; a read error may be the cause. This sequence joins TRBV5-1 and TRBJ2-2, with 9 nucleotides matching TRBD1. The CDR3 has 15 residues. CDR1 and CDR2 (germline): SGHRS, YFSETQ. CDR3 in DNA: TGCGCCAGAAGCTTTACCGGACAGGGGACCGGGGAGCTGTTTTTT. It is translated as CARSFTGQGTGELFF.

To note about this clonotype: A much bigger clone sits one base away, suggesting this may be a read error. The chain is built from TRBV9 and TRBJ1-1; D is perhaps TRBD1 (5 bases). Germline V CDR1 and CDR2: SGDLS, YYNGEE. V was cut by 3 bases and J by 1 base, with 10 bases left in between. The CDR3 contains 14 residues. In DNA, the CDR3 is TGTGCCAGCAGCGAGGGACGGGCGAACACTGAAGCTTTCTTT. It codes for CASSEGRANTEAFF.

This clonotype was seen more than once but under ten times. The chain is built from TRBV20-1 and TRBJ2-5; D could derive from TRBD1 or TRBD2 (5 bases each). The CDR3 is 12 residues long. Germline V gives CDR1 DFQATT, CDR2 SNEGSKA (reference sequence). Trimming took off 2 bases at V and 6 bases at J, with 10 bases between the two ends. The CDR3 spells CSARQGGQTQYF. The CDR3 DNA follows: TGCAGTGCTAGACAGGGCGGGCAGACCCAGTACTTC.

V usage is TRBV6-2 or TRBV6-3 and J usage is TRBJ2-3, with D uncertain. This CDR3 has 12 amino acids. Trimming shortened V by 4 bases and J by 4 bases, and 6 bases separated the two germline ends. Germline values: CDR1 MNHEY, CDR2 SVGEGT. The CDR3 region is CASSFDSDTQYF. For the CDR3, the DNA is TGTGCCAGCAGTTTCGACTCAGATACGCAGTATTTT.

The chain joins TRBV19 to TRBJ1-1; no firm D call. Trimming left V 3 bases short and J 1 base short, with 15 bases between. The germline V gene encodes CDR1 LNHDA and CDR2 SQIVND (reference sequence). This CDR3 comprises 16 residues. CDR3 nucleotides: TGTGCCAGTAGTATTCATTCGGGGAGATCGAACACTGAAGCTTTCTTT. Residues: CASSIHSGRSNTEAFF.